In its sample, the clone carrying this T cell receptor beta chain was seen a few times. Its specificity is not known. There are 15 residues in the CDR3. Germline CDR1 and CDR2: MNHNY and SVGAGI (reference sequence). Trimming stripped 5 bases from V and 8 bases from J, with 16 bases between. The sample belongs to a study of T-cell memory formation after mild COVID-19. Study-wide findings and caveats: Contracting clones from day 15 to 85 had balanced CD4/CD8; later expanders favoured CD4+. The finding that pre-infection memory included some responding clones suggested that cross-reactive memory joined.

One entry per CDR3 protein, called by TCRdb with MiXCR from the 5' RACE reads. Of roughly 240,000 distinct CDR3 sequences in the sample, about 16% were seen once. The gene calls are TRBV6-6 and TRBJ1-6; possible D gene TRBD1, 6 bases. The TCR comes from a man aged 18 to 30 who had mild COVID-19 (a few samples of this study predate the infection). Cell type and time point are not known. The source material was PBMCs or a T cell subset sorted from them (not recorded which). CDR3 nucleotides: TGTGCCAGCAGTATAAAACAGGGAGAACATTCACCCCTCCACTTT. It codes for CASSIKQGEHSPLHF.